This paragraph reports one T cell receptor (beta chain). Its target is not known. These data are taken from a study of cytomegalovirus exposure and HLA in healthy donors. As for the study in general: From HLA-typed donors, an early data release held about 92 million unique TCRs.

Trimming cost V 5 bases and J 10 bases; bases outside gene matches: 7. The CDR3 is 15 residues long. Germline lookup yields CDR1 SGHTA and CDR2 FQGNSA. Study-wide results and caveats: Highly shared variants forming one cluster were likely a sequencing artifact.

PCR used 60 Vbeta primers and 13 Jbeta primers. Data came from immunoSEQ multiplex PCR; TCRdb stores just in-frame clones and leaves some out. Of 150,000 or so clones in the sample, under 90% were seen once. The sequencing input was PBMCs. The V and J genes are TRBV7-2 and TRBJ2-3; the match to TRBD2 covers 15 bases. This receptor was identified in a male donor in good health and CMV-seronegative. The DNA for the CDR3 is TGTGCCAGCAGCCCGACCGGGACTAGCGGGGGGCCGCAGTATTTT. Its protein product is CASSPTGTSGGPQYF.